The TCR beta chain under discussion was sequenced for a study of post-analysis software for immune sequencing data. General study points: Five or six TRBV segments were more frequent in patients than controls; TRBV5-6, TRBV5-1 and TRBV20-1 belonged to this group.

On this clonotype: The antigen is undetermined.

The TCR beta cDNA libraries contained unique molecular identifiers. In TCRdb, the PCR reads were re-called with MiXCR into one record per CDR3 protein. Here the sample spans 500,000 to 600,000 distinct CDR3 sequences, 44% being singletons. This CDR3 spans 12 amino acids. CDR1 and CDR2 from the germline V gene are MDHEN and SYDVKM. Sample: blood. This receptor was taken from a girl aged 10 to 17 with multiple sclerosis. The V and J genes are TRBV28 and TRBJ2-5; D is unclear. Matching the DNA end better, TRBJ2-7 makes the J call doubtful. The CDR3 DNA reads as TGTGCCAGCAGTTTTTCTTGGGACGAGCAGTACTTC. Its translation is CASSFSWDEQYF.